This paragraph reports one T cell receptor (beta chain). Its antigen is not known. The data derive from a study of blood T cells in healthy people across ages. Across the study: The capture of about one barcoded beta molecule per two T cells was achieved by template switching.

It was with a sample-barcoded 5' primer and a J-beta primer mix that a second PCR of roughly 7 to 12 cycles was run. Researchers report that a template-switch adaptor with 12 random nucleotides tagged each cDNA molecule. Each CDR3 protein is one row after TCRdb ran MiXCR on the 5' RACE reads. In the table there are 1.4 million to 1.5 million distinct CDR3 sequences, roughly 40% of which are singletons. Study-wide findings and caveats: The fall in TCR beta diversity per million T cells was roughly linear with age.

This CDR3 has 15 amino acids. V dropped 5 bases and J dropped 5; count of bases not matched to a gene: 5. From germline, CDR1 is LGHNT and CDR2 FRNRAP. The amount of total RNA extracted per sample was at least 5 micrograms. The TCR sequence derives from a woman between 18 and 29 years old in good health. The genes are TRBV12-5 and TRBJ2-1; 11 bases map to TRBD2. The sample taken for sequencing was blood. CDR3 DNA sequence: TGTGCTAGTGGTGCCGGGACTAGCGGAGACAATGAGCAGTTCTTC. Residues: CASGAGTSGDNEQFF. The whole variable domain, remainder taken from reference TRBV12-5 and TRBJ2-1, is DARVTQTPRHKVTEMGQEVTMRCQPILGHNTVFWYRQTMMQGLELLAYFRNRAPLDDSGMPKDRFSAEMPDATLATLKIQPSEPRDSAVYFCASGAGTSGDNEQFFGPGTRLTVL.